This TCR beta chain was recorded in a study of CD8+ T cells in alopecia areata. Germline trimming cut 4 bases from V and 7 bases from J; bases unmatched to any gene: 12. Per germline, CDR1 SGHRS and CDR2 YFSETQ. The CDR3 is 17 amino acids. cDNA reverse transcribed from extracted RNA served as the sequencing template. Generated by immunoSEQ multiplex PCR, the TCRdb table keeps only in-frame clones and is missing some. This table holds under 250,000 clones, more than 45% found once. V is TRBV5-1 and J is TRBJ1-6; TRBD1 agrees at 9 bases. Sequenced material: CD4+ T cells sorted from blood, taken at week 0. This sequence originates from a human donor with alopecia areata. The CDR3 DNA is TGCGCCAGCAGCCCCCGAAGGACAGGGGTGGAGAATTCACCCCTCCACTTT. It yields the protein CASSPRRTGVENSPLHF.